This T cell receptor (beta chain) was sequenced for a study of tumor and adjacent non-tumor tissue in lung cancer. No cell sorting was done before RNA was extracted from the tissue. Distant lung tissue was collected more than 3 cm away from the tumor edge. Between August and November 2014, newly diagnosed, chemotherapy-naive lung cancer patients underwent thoracic surgery in China. This clonotype came up a few times. The antigen remains unidentified. This may come from a read error, since a much larger clone is one base off. A modified ARM-PCR protocol with three rounds of nested PCR amplified TCRbeta. TCRdb reprocessed the multiplex PCR reads with MiXCR, giving one entry per CDR3 protein. The sample has about 100,000 distinct CDR3 sequences, over 55% seen once; the top ten hold 15% to 20%. The CDR3 extends over 13 amino acids. V lost 6 bases to trimming and J lost 9 bases, with 17 bases between them. CDR1 and CDR2 from the germline V gene are LNHDA and SQIVND (reference sequence).

Study results and caveats: Patients with more diverse tumor TCRs had worse survival. Tumor tissue had significantly higher TCR diversity than normal lung. Normal lung showed higher cumulative top 100 clone frequency than tumor.

Sequenced material: distant non-tumor lung tissue. This chain connects TRBV19 to TRBJ2-5, with D perhaps TRBD1 or TRBD2 (5 bases each). This TCR was sampled from a young man with non-small cell lung cancer. As DNA, the CDR3 is TGTGCCAGTAGGAGTAAGGGCCTGGGGGCCCAGTACTTC. Residues: CASRSKGLGAQYF.